These 5 T cell receptor beta chains came from one sample sequenced in a study of T cell responses to AZD1222 COVID-19 vaccine. Produced via immunoSEQ multiplex PCR; TCRdb's table is partial and in-frame only. The sample records roughly 120,000 clones, about 91% being singletons. The source was peripheral blood, collected on day 0 of AZD1222 vaccination. These receptors all stem from an adult in good health.

The chain has TRBV3-1 (or the pseudogene TRBV3-2) and TRBJ2-5; TRBD1 agrees at 8 bases. The germline V gene has CDR1 LGHDT and CDR2 YNNKEL (reference sequence). The V and J ends lost 4 bases and 3 bases, in that order; junction bases with no gene match: 4. The CDR3 extends over 14 amino acids. The CDR3 spells CASSPPGQEETQYF. For the CDR3, the DNA is TGTGCCAGCAGCCCGCCGGGACAGGAAGAGACCCAGTACTTC.

The chain links TRBV28 to TRBJ1-2; the match to TRBD1 covers 7 bases. Germline V lookup: CDR1 MDHEN, CDR2 SYDVKM. This CDR3 has 16 residues. Trimming took 4 bases from V and 5 from J; bases not matched to a gene: 13. The chain's CDR3 is CASSYPAGTEAYGYTF. CDR3 in DNA: TGTGCCAGCAGTTACCCGGCCGGGACAGAAGCTTATGGCTACACCTTC.

The V and J genes are TRBV14 and TRBJ1-1; no clear D gene. The CDR3 totals 13 residues. Trimming left V 3 bases short and J 5 bases short, with 10 bases between. CDR1 and CDR2 (germline): SGHDN, FVKESK. The CDR3 loop is CASSQGWSTEAFF. The CDR3 nucleotides are TGTGCCAGCAGCCAGGGGTGGTCAACTGAAGCTTTCTTT.

The chain carries TRBV2 and TRBJ1-1; a weak D match, TRBD1 (6 bases). Germline CDR1 SNHLY, CDR2 FYNNEI. CDR3 length: 14 residues. V lost 6 bases and J 0 bases, leaving 11 bases between the germline ends. The chain's CDR3 is CASSQQGLNTEAFF. The CDR3 DNA follows: TGTGCCAGCAGCCAACAGGGTTTGAACACTGAAGCTTTCTTT.

J is TRBJ2-6 and V is TRBV18; TRBD2 is a possible D gene (6 bases). CDR3 length: 18 amino acids. The V end was cut by 1 base, the J end by 4 bases, with 17 bases between. Germline loops: CDR1 KGHSH, CDR2 LQKENI. CDR3 DNA sequence: TGTGCCAGCTCACCACGGGAGGTCACGGCGGGCGGGGCCAACGTCCTGACTTTC. Translation: CASSPREVTAGGANVLTF.